The T cell receptor (beta chain) under discussion was sequenced for a study of Ad26.COV2.S vaccination and SARS-CoV-2 variants. Only in-frame clones appear in the TCRdb table, and some are missing; sequencing was by immunoSEQ multiplex PCR. The sample has about 440,000 clones, roughly 91% seen once. Treatment denoted: 19 received Ad26.COV2.S at low or high dose, single or two shots; about 5 received placebo; per-sample allocation not given. Day 63 following the first vaccine or placebo injection was when the samples were taken. V was clipped by 5 bases and J by 0 bases; unmatched bases: 17. Germline lookup yields CDR1 MNHEY and CDR2 SMNVEV (reference sequence). CDR3 length: 20 amino acids.

This sequence was found in a person between 18 and 65 years old who received the Ad26.COV2.S COVID-19 vaccine or a placebo. This chain uses TRBV27 with TRBJ2-3; 10 bases agree with TRBD2. Specimen: peripheral blood, collected in a trial of Ad26.COV2.S vaccine versus placebo. The CDR3 reads CASSPISPRTSGSSTDTQYF. In DNA, the CDR3 is TGTGCCAGCAGTCCCATTTCGCCCAGGACTAGCGGCTCTAGCACAGATACGCAGTATTTT.